This T cell receptor beta chain was captured by sequencing in a study of blood T cell repertoires in COVID-19. Study background: Spain, Italy and the United States supplied samples that represented acute and convalescent COVID-19. PBMCs, B-cell-depleted T cells, or T cells were the source of the cDNA or gDNA that made up the material.

The method was immunoSEQ multiplex PCR; TCRdb's version includes in-frame clones alone and lacks a portion of them. The data contain approximately 200,000 clones, about 85% of them singletons. Trimming cost V 6 bases and J 4 bases; bases outside gene matches: 8. The V gene's germline CDR1 is ENHRY and CDR2 SYGVKD. The CDR3 contains 15 residues. Living in 24 US areas, the participants were between 18 and 89 years of age. V usage is TRBV10-3 and J usage is TRBJ2-7, with 11 bases lining up with TRBD1. What was sequenced was PBMCs or T cells enriched from blood (not recorded which). The receptor was derived from a man between 35 and 55 years old who had recovered from COVID-19. CDR3 loop: CAIRAGQGVGYEQYF. CDR3 DNA: TGTGCCATCAGAGCGGGACAGGGGGTAGGTTACGAGCAGTACTTC.